The 19 T cell receptor beta chains below were found in one sample sequenced in a study of blood T cell repertoires in COVID-19. The table came from immunoSEQ multiplex PCR; TCRdb's copy has only in-frame clones and leaves some out. The repertoire holds a few hundred thousand clones, with about 88% as singletons. Material for sequencing was PBMCs or T cells enriched from blood (not recorded which). The source is a woman in her 40s who had recovered from COVID-19.

Note on this clone: Compared with germline, one end of the junction differs, possibly owing to a read error. J is TRBJ2-7 and V is TRBV30; D perhaps matches TRBD1 (7 bases). The CDR3 sequence is 11 residues long. Germline V CDR1 and CDR2: GTSNPN, SVGIG (reference sequence). DNA of the CDR3: TGTGCCCGGTCGGAGGGGGCGTCCCTCATCTTC. Protein product: CARSEGASLIF.

V and J are TRBV3-1 (or the pseudogene TRBV3-2) and TRBJ1-5, with TRBD1 matching 8 bases. V trimming: 0 bases; J trimming: 6 bases; junction bases outside the gene matches: 4. Per germline, CDR1 LGHDT and CDR2 YNNKEL (reference sequence). The CDR3 sequence is 15 residues long. CDR3 DNA: TGTGCCAGCAGCCAAGACTCAGGGGGCGGTCAGCCCCAGCATTTT. It yields the protein CASSQDSGGGQPQHF.

This chain uses TRBV4-3 with TRBJ1-2, with 9 nucleotides matching TRBD1. CDR1 LGHNA and CDR2 YSLEER come from the germline V gene. V lost 0 bases and J lost 4; bases outside the gene matches: 9. The CDR3 contains 17 residues. The CDR3 sequence is CASSQEISDRGIYGYTF. CDR3 bases: TGCGCCAGCAGCCAAGAAATCTCGGACAGGGGAATCTATGGCTACACCTTC.

This chain uses TRBV9 with TRBJ1-2, with 9 bases identical to TRBD1. V lost 0 bases, J lost 10 bases, and 7 bases stayed unmatched. The CDR3 is 14 amino acids. In germline, CDR1 is SGDLS, CDR2 YYNGEE. CDR3: CASSVANRTGAYTF. CDR3 in DNA: TGTGCCAGCAGCGTAGCAAATCGGACAGGGGCCTACACCTTC. Based on the CDR3 plus reference TRBV9 and TRBJ1-2, the full variable domain is DSGVTQTPKHLITATGQRVTLRCSPRSGDLSVYWYQQSLDQGLQFLIQYYNGEERAKGNILERFSAQQFPDLHSELNLSSLELGDSALYFCASSVANRTGAYTFGSGTRLTVV.

The rearrangement links TRBV9 to TRBJ2-7, with D uncertain. The germline V and J ends were trimmed by 4 bases and 6 bases, with 14 bases remaining between them. The CDR3 runs to 13 residues. Germline-derived CDR1 and CDR2 are SGDLS and YYNGEE. The CDR3 sequence is CASSYRQVSEQYF. The CDR3 region has the DNA TGTGCCAGCAGCTACCGACAAGTCTCCGAGCAGTACTTC.

The chain recombines TRBV24-1 with TRBJ2-2; 8 nucleotides match TRBD2. The V gene's germline CDR1 is KGHDR and CDR2 SFDVKD. Unmatched junction bases numbered 2, after V lost 8 bases and J lost 1 base. The CDR3 is made up of 14 amino acids. The CDR3 here is CATKSGGNTGELFF. The CDR3 DNA follows: TGTGCCACCAAAAGCGGGGGGAACACCGGGGAGCTGTTTTTT.

This chain links TRBV4-2 with TRBJ2-7, with TRBD2 matching 7 bases. From germline, CDR1 is LGHNA and CDR2 YNFKEQ. Trimming removed 1 base from V and 4 bases from J; junction bases left unmatched: 16. The CDR3 length is 18 residues. CDR3 protein: CASSQVGTTSPMSYEQYF. The DNA of the CDR3 is TGTGCCAGCAGCCAAGTGGGGACTACAAGCCCCATGAGTTACGAGCAGTACTTC.

This chain links TRBV24-1 with TRBJ1-2; TRBD1 matches at 7 bases. V gave up 4 bases and J gave up 8 bases; unmatched junction bases: 6. Per germline, CDR1 KGHDR and CDR2 SFDVKD. CDR3 size: 13 residues. The CDR3 reads CATSDSTGAGYTF. The DNA of the CDR3 is TGTGCCACCAGTGACTCCACAGGGGCCGGCTACACCTTC.

The chain combines TRBV19 with TRBJ2-1; TRBD2 matches 13 bases. The J segment lost 2 bases and the V segment lost 5 bases, leaving 3 bases of the junction unmatched. This CDR3 has 16 amino acids. The V gene's germline CDR1 is LNHDA and CDR2 SQIVND (reference sequence). The DNA for the CDR3 is TGTGCCAGTAGTTTGGGACTAGCGGGGACCTACAATGAGCAGTTCTTC. It translates to CASSLGLAGTYNEQFF. Using reference TRBV19 and TRBJ2-1 for the parts outside the CDR3, the full variable domain is DGGITQSPKYLFRKEGQNVTLSCEQNLNHDAMYWYRQDPGQGLRLIYYSQIVNDFQKGDIAEGYSVSREKKESFPLTVTSAQKNPTAFYLCASSLGLAGTYNEQFFGPGTRLTVL.

The chain combines TRBV3-1 (or the pseudogene TRBV3-2) with TRBJ2-1; TRBD2 might be the D (6 bases). Trimming took off 1 base at V and 3 bases at J, with 10 bases between the two ends. There are 15 residues in the CDR3. Germline V lookup: CDR1 LGHDT, CDR2 YNNKEL (reference sequence). CDR3 DNA: TGTGCCAGCAGCCAAGTAGCGGCTCTCTACAATGAGCAGTTCTTC. Translation gives CASSQVAALYNEQFF.

This clone was seen only a few times. The chain combines TRBV7-2 with TRBJ2-3, with a possible D match to TRBD2 (5 bases). Germline loops: CDR1 SGHTA, CDR2 FQGNSA. The CDR3 extends over 16 amino acids. The V and J ends lost 5 bases and 3 bases respectively, with 18 bases between them. CDR3 coding DNA: TGTGCCAGCAGCCTCAGACCCGTTTGGGAGACAGATACGCAGTATTTT. Residues: CASSLRPVWETDTQYF.

J is TRBJ1-5 and V is TRBV7-2; 8 bases are a match to TRBD1. The ends lost 5 bases at V and 1 base at J; junction bases unmatched: 4. Germline V gene sequence: CDR1 SGHTA, CDR2 FQGNSA. The CDR3 contains 15 residues. CDR3 coding DNA: TGTGCCAGCAGCCCTCAGGGGGCGAGCAATCAGCCCCAGCATTTT. Amino acid sequence: CASSPQGASNQPQHF.

The J gene is TRBJ2-1, the V gene TRBV18, with TRBD2 identical over 7 bases. The CDR3 runs 15 residues. Germline CDR1 is KGHSH and CDR2 is LQKENI. With 2 bases clipped from V and 3 bases from J, the junction kept 4 bases outside the gene matches. CDR3 DNA sequence: TGTGCCAGCTCACCAAGGAGCGGGGACTACAATGAGCAGTTCTTC. It encodes CASSPRSGDYNEQFF.

CDR3 sequence (DNA): TGTGCCAGCAGCTTGGGGGGAGGGAGTCTGTCCTACAATGAGCAGTTCTTC. This translates into CASSLGGGSLSYNEQFF. V gene TRBV11-3 combines with J gene TRBJ2-1, with TRBD2 identical over 7 bases. The CDR3 length is 17 residues. Losses at the gene ends were 3 bases for V and 1 base for J; bases not matched to a gene: 9. Germline V lookup: CDR1 SGHNT, CDR2 YENEEA.

A word on this clone: One end of the junction is discordant with germline, which a read error may explain. This chain uses TRBV7-7 with TRBJ2-7; 9 positions agree with TRBD1. This CDR3 has 15 amino acids. CDR1 is SSHAT, CDR2 FNYEAQ, per germline (reference sequence). The CDR3 reads CASSLGGTGSNEQYF. CDR3 nucleotides: TGTGCTAGCAGCTTAGGTGGGACAGGGAGCAACGAGCAGTACTTC.

The V and J genes are TRBV9 and TRBJ1-2; D not certain. The CDR3 totals 15 residues. Between the trimmed V and J ends, which lost 3 bases and 0 bases, there was a span of 12 bases. Germline CDR1 SGDLS, CDR2 YYNGEE. DNA for the CDR3: TGTGCCAGCAGCGCCTCCTTAATAGCTAACTATGGCTACACCTTC. Residues: CASSASLIANYGYTF.

V and J are TRBV28 and TRBJ2-5; tentatively, D is TRBD2 (6 bases). In germline, CDR1 is MDHEN, CDR2 SYDVKM. The CDR3 sequence is 14 residues long. Deletions cut 2 bases from V and 4 bases from J, with 11 bases between. The CDR3 sequence: CASSLTGERETQYF. In DNA, the CDR3 is TGTGCCAGCAGTTTAACGGGGGAGAGAGAGACCCAGTACTTC.

The chain couples TRBV27 to TRBJ1-4, with 9 bases aligning to TRBD1. This CDR3 is 14 amino acids long. Germline V lookup: CDR1 MNHEY, CDR2 SMNVEV (reference sequence). Trimming removed 4 bases from V and 8 bases from J; junction bases left unmatched: 5. In DNA form, the CDR3 reads TGTGCCAGCAGTTGGGACAGGGAGGGGGAAAAACTGTTTTTT. This gives the protein CASSWDREGEKLFF. The full variable domain, in which reference TRBV27 and TRBJ1-4 provide the parts outside the CDR3, is EAQVTQNPRYLITVTGKKLTVTCSQNMNHEYMSWYRQDPGLGLRQIYYSMNVEVTDKGDVPEGYKVSRKEKRNFPLILESPSPNQTSLYFCASSWDREGEKLFFGSGTQLSVL.

The CDR3 DNA is TGTGCCAGCAGCCCCCCCGGGACAGAGATCCATTATGGCTACACCTTC. Amino acid sequence: CASSPPGTEIHYGYTF. The chain links TRBV7-9 to TRBJ1-2, with 7 nucleotides matching TRBD1. CDR1 is SEHNR and CDR2 is FQNEAQ in the germline V gene (reference sequence). V shed 5 bases, J shed 5 bases, and the junction held 14 bases outside the gene matches. The CDR3 extends over 16 amino acids.